The sequence of this T cell receptor (beta chain) was determined in a study of naive and memory T cell subsets. Both TRBC1 and TRBC2 were covered by a beta constant-region primer of two equimolar oligonucleotides. The ligated cDNA underwent four PCR rounds using SP2 and nested alpha and beta constant-region primers. Using its own MiXCR run on the UMI-ligation and nested PCR reads, TCRdb lists one record per CDR3 protein. This sample has around 160,000 distinct CDR3 sequences, with about 20% found just once. With regard to this clonotype: Its antigen is currently unknown.

The CDR3 totals 15 residues. Trimming removed 5 bases at V and 1 base at J, with 9 bases between. Germline CDR1 SGHVS, CDR2 FQNEAQ. Study results and limitations: A few larger clonotypes appeared in naive repertoires, especially CD8, possibly memory cells re-expressing CD45RA. Over 85% of naive TCR sequences appeared only once, unlike memory subsets. No ground truth validated the naive and memory repertoire findings.

CMV status came from CD4+ T cell IFNgamma after overnight CMV lysate stimulation of fresh PBMCs. Cells stained for CD3, CD4, CD8, CD45RA and CD27 were sorted into four subsets. The sample comprised naive CD4+ T cells from blood. The chain couples TRBV7-8 to TRBJ1-6; D may be TRBD1 (6 bases). This TCR was recovered from a human donor in good health. The CDR3 protein is CASSEGGSYNSPLHF. CDR3 nucleotide sequence: TGTGCCAGCAGCGAGGGGGGTTCCTATAATTCACCCCTCCACTTT.